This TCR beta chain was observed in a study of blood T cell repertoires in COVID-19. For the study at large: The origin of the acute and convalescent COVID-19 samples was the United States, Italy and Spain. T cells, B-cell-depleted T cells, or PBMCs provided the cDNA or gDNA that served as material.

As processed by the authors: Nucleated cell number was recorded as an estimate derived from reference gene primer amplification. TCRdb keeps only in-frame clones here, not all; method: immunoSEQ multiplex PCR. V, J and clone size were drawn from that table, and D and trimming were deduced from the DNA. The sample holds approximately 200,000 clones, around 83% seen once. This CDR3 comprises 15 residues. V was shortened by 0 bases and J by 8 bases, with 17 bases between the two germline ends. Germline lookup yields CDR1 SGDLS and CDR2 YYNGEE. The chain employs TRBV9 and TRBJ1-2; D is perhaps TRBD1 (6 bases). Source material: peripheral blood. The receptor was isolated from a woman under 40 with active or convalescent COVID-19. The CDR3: CASSVEGGLFGGYTF. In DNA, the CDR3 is TGTGCCAGCAGCGTAGAGGGGGGGCTTTTTGGAGGCTACACCTTC.